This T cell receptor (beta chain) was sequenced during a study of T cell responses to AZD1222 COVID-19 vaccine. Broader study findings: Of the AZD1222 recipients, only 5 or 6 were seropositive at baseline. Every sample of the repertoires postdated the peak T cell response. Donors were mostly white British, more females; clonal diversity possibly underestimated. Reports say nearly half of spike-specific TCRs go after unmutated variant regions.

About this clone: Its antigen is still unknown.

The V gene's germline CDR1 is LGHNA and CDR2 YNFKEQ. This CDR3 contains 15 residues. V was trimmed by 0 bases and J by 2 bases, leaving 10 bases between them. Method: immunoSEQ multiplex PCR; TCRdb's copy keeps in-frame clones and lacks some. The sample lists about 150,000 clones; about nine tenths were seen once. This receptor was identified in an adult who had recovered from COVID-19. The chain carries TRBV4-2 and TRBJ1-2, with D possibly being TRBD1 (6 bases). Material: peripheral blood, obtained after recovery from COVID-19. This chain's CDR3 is CASSQEQGANYGYTF. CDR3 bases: TGTGCCAGCAGCCAAGAACAGGGAGCCAACTATGGCTACACCTTC.